These 23 T cell receptor beta chains were all obtained from the same sample, sequenced in a study of blood T cell repertoires in COVID-19. Assay used: immunoSEQ multiplex PCR; TCRdb lists only in-frame clones, some missing. The sample has around 330,000 clones, around nine tenths seen once. The sample was peripheral blood. The receptor set was obtained from a woman in her forties or fifties with active or convalescent COVID-19.

The genes are TRBV3-1 (or the pseudogene TRBV3-2) and TRBJ2-3, with 7 bases aligning to TRBD1. Germline CDR1 reads LGHDT; CDR2 reads YNNKEL (reference sequence). Trimming removed 4 bases from V and 5 bases from J; junction bases left unmatched: 6. CDR3 length: 14 residues. The CDR3 DNA reads as TGTGCCAGCAGCCCTCCGAACAGGGGAGATACGCAGTATTTT. Encoded protein: CASSPPNRGDTQYF.

The gene calls are TRBV27 and TRBJ2-2; D is uncertain. The CDR3 is 12 amino acids. Deletions cut 2 bases from V and 6 bases from J, with 4 bases between. CDR1 is MNHEY and CDR2 is SMNVEV in the germline V gene (reference sequence). The CDR3, as DNA: TGTGCCAGCAGTTTACTTTCCGGGGAGCTGTTTTTT. Amino acids: CASSLLSGELFF.

The chain uses TRBV19 and TRBJ2-7, with TRBD1 identical over 10 bases. Germline V gives CDR1 LNHDA, CDR2 SQIVND (reference sequence). The CDR3 is 15 residues long. With 5 bases clipped from V and 4 bases from J, the junction kept 8 bases outside the gene matches. This CDR3 reads CASSPGQGVPYEQYF. The CDR3 DNA follows: TGTGCCAGTAGTCCTGGACAGGGGGTCCCTTACGAGCAGTACTTC.

The rearrangement links TRBV3-1 (or the pseudogene TRBV3-2) to TRBJ1-2; TRBD1 might be the D (5 bases). The CDR3 spans 14 residues. The germline V and J ends were trimmed by 0 bases and 5 bases, with 10 bases remaining between them. Per germline, CDR1 LGHDT and CDR2 YNNKEL (reference sequence). The CDR3: CASSQDRTGYGYTF. The CDR3 bases are TGTGCCAGCAGCCAAGATCGTACAGGATATGGCTACACCTTC.

CDR3 DNA sequence: TGTGCTAGTGGTTTGGTACTGGGGACAGGTCATCAGCCCCAGCATTTT. It is translated as CASGLVLGTGHQPQHF. The chain is built from TRBV12-5 and TRBJ1-5, with 8 nucleotides matching TRBD1. CDR1 LGHNT and CDR2 FRNRAP come from the germline V gene. This CDR3 comprises 16 residues. Unmatched junction bases numbered 6, after V lost 0 bases and J lost 5 bases. Variable domain in full (rest from reference TRBV12-5 and TRBJ1-5): DARVTQTPRHKVTEMGQEVTMRCQPILGHNTVFWYRQTMMQGLELLAYFRNRAPLDDSGMPKDRFSAEMPDATLATLKIQPSEPRDSAVYFCASGLVLGTGHQPQHFGDGTRLSIL.

The V and J genes are TRBV19 and TRBJ1-1; TRBD1 matches at 7 bases. Germline CDR1 and CDR2: LNHDA and SQIVND (reference sequence). V dropped 10 bases and J dropped 0; count of bases not matched to a gene: 11. The CDR3 is made up of 15 amino acids. CDR3 sequence: CATRGRDSMNTEAFF. The CDR3 DNA reads TGTGCCACCCGGGGCCGGGACAGCATGAACACTGAAGCTTTCTTT.

To note about this clone: In the same sample, other DNA sequences code for this CDR3. The rearrangement links TRBV29-1 to TRBJ2-5; D perhaps matches TRBD2 (8 bases). CDR3 length: 13 residues. V lost 8 bases, J lost 5 bases, and 18 bases lay in between. Looked up from germline, CDR1 is SQVTM and CDR2 is ANQGSEA. The CDR3 reads CSSLGGGQETQYF. In DNA, the CDR3 is TGCAGCTCACTCGGGGGGGGACAGGAGACCCAGTACTTC.

This sequence joins TRBV6-2 or TRBV6-3 and TRBJ1-1, with TRBD1 matching over 8 bases. Germline V gives CDR1 MNHEY, CDR2 SVGEGT. The CDR3 totals 14 residues. V trimming: 4 bases; J trimming: 3 bases; junction bases outside the gene matches: 4. This chain's CDR3 is CASSSGGKYTEAFF. The CDR3 region has the DNA TGTGCCAGCAGTTCAGGGGGCAAATACACTGAAGCTTTCTTT.

The chain employs TRBV11-3 and TRBJ1-1; TRBD1 might be the D (5 bases). CDR1 and CDR2 (germline): SGHNT, YENEEA. CDR3 size: 16 residues. With 3 bases removed from V and 0 bases from J, the gap between germline ends came to 14 bases. CDR3 bases: TGTGCCAGCAGCTTCTCTACAGGAACTATGAACACTGAAGCTTTCTTT. This encodes CASSFSTGTMNTEAFF.

The chain joins TRBV15 to TRBJ2-5; 11 positions match TRBD2. Germline CDR1 LNHNV, CDR2 YYDKDF (reference sequence). Germline trimming cut 0 bases from V and 4 bases from J; bases unmatched to any gene: 4. There are 16 residues in the CDR3. CDR3 sequence (DNA): TGTGCCACCAGCAGAGATTTAGCGGGAGGGCCAGAGACCCAGTACTTC. It is translated as CATSRDLAGGPETQYF.

V gene TRBV7-9 combines with J gene TRBJ2-7, with D maybe TRBD2 (5 bases). The germline gives CDR1 SEHNR, CDR2 FQNEAQ (reference sequence). This CDR3 is 13 amino acids long. The ends were cut back, 2 bases at V and 5 bases at J, with 10 bases in the middle. The CDR3 sequence: CASSLLSGNEQYF. Written as DNA, the CDR3 is TGTGCCAGCAGCTTATTGTCGGGAAACGAGCAGTACTTC. Full variable domain (outside the CDR3, taken from reference TRBV7-9 and TRBJ2-7): DTGVSQNPRHKITKRGQNVTFRCDPISEHNRLYWYRQTLGQGPEFLTYFQNEAQLEKSRLLSDRFSAERPKGSFSTLEIQRTEQGDSAMYLCASSLLSGNEQYFGPGTRLTVT.

The genes are TRBV29-1 and TRBJ2-3, with TRBD2 matching 9 bases. The CDR3 contains 14 residues. Losses at the gene ends were 1 base for V and 4 bases for J; bases not matched to a gene: 3. Germline lookup yields CDR1 SQVTM and CDR2 ANQGSEA. Here the CDR3 reads CSVEGGRAADTQYF. The CDR3 nucleotides are TGCAGCGTTGAAGGCGGGAGGGCCGCAGATACGCAGTATTTT.

The rearrangement uses TRBV19 and TRBJ2-2; D is uncertain. V was clipped by 3 bases and J by 4 bases, with 15 bases between them. CDR1 LNHDA and CDR2 SQIVND come from the germline V gene (reference sequence). The CDR3 loop spans 16 amino acids. The CDR3 DNA reads as TGTGCCAGTAGTATTCGTCCAGGTTCGGTCACCGGGGAGCTGTTTTTT. Amino acids: CASSIRPGSVTGELFF.

The gene calls are TRBV29-1 and TRBJ1-1; D call uncertain. V lost 5 bases and J lost 1, with 5 bases in between. CDR1 is SQVTM, CDR2 ANQGSEA, per germline. The CDR3 runs 11 residues. The CDR3 loop reads CSVPSNTEAFF. The CDR3 nucleotides read TGCAGCGTTCCTTCGAACACTGAAGCTTTCTTT.

V and J are TRBV19 and TRBJ2-1; the D is unclear. Germline CDR1 is LNHDA and CDR2 is SQIVND (reference sequence). The CDR3 loop spans 13 amino acids. Between the trimmed V and J ends, which lost 3 bases and 4 bases, there was a span of 7 bases. CDR3 residues: CASSIQQYNEQFF. CDR3 sequence (DNA): TGTGCCAGTAGTATTCAACAGTACAATGAGCAGTTCTTC.

The chain has TRBV7-3 and TRBJ2-3, with 9 bases lining up with TRBD1. J was trimmed by 5 bases and V by 3 bases; bases with no gene match: 3. The CDR3 length is 14 residues. Germline V gene lookup returns CDR1 SGHTA and CDR2 FQGTGA. Here the CDR3 reads CASSLGQGGDTQYF. The CDR3 coding sequence is TGTGCCAGCAGCTTGGGACAGGGAGGAGATACGCAGTATTTT.

The V gene is TRBV4-1, the J gene TRBJ1-5; 10 bases map to TRBD1. Germline CDR1 and CDR2: MGHRA and YSYEKL. The CDR3 has 15 amino acids. J gave up 6 bases and V 3 bases, and 5 bases lay outside the gene matches. The CDR3 sequence is CASSHPGQGFQPQHF. For the CDR3, the DNA is TGCGCCAGCAGCCATCCGGGACAGGGGTTTCAGCCCCAGCATTTT.

The chain links TRBV6-5 to TRBJ1-2; D is undetermined. Germline-derived CDR1 and CDR2 are MNHEY and SVGAGI. The CDR3 spans 13 residues. Trimming removed 0 bases at V and 8 bases at J, with 10 bases between. CDR3 DNA: TGTGCCAGCAGTTACTCCCGACTAGAGGGCTACACCTTC. This codes for CASSYSRLEGYTF.

The CDR3 protein is CASSFTGTGVTEAFF. The CDR3 nucleotides are TGTGCCAGCAGTTTTACGGGGACAGGGGTTACTGAAGCTTTCTTT. The J gene is TRBJ1-1, the V gene TRBV6-5; 10 bases are a match to TRBD1. CDR1 is MNHEY, CDR2 SVGAGI, per germline. The V gene end was trimmed by 4 bases and the J gene end by 5 bases; junction bases not matched to a gene: 7. CDR3 length equals 15 residues.

The chain recombines TRBV30 with TRBJ2-3, with D perhaps TRBD1 (6 bases). Deletions cut 2 bases from V and 2 bases from J, with 11 bases between. This CDR3 comprises 14 residues. Per the germline V gene, CDR1 is GTSNPN and CDR2 is SVGIG (reference sequence). The DNA for the CDR3 is TGTGCCTGGAGTTGGTGGGGGCCCACAGATACGCAGTATTTT. Its translation: CAWSWWGPTDTQYF.

This clone was picked up a small number of times. The rearrangement uses TRBV5-5 and TRBJ1-1; the D gene is possibly TRBD1 (5 bases). The CDR3 has 17 amino acids. Germline-derived CDR1 and CDR2 are SGHKS and YYEKEE (reference sequence). Between the trimmed V and J ends, which lost 1 base and 1 base, there was a span of 17 bases. The DNA of the CDR3 is TGTGCCAGCAGCTTGTCGTCCAGGGATAGAGGGAACACTGAAGCTTTCTTT. This gives the protein CASSLSSRDRGNTEAFF.

The chain has TRBV19 and TRBJ1-3; D is possibly TRBD1 (5 bases). The CDR3 extends over 15 amino acids. Deletions cut 10 bases from V and 1 base from J, with 17 bases between. Germline loops: CDR1 LNHDA, CDR2 SQIVND (reference sequence). For the CDR3, the DNA is TGTGCCACGGGGGGAGTCGAACTTTCTGGAAACACCATATATTTT. Protein: CATGGVELSGNTIYF.

This chain links TRBV5-5 with TRBJ2-7; maybe TRBD2 (6 bases). V was cut by 1 base and J by 4 bases, with 18 bases left in between. Per the germline V gene, CDR1 is SGHKS and CDR2 is YYEKEE (reference sequence). The CDR3 extends over 16 amino acids. CDR3 DNA: TGTGCCAGCAGCTTGTCTCTTTCCGGGAGCCTGTACGAGCAGTACTTC. Residues: CASSLSLSGSLYEQYF.